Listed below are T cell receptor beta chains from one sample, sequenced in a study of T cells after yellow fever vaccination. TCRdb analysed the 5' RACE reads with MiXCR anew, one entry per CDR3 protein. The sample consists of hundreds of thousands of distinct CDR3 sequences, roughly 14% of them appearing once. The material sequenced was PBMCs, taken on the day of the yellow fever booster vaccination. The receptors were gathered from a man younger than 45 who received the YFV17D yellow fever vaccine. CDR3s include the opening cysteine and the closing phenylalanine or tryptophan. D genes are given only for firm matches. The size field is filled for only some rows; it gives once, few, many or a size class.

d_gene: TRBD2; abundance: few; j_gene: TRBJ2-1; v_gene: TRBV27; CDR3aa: CASSLMGLADKLYNEQFF; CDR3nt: TGTGCCAGCAGTCTAATGGGACTAGCGGACAAGCTATACAATGAGCAGTTCTTC
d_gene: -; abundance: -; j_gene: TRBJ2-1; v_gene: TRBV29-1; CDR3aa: CSVLEDFYNEQFF; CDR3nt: TGCAGCGTCTTAGAGGATTTCTACAATGAGCAGTTCTTC
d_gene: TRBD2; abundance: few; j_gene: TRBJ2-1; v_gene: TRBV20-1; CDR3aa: CSAITLAPYNEQFF; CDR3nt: TGCAGTGCTATAACACTAGCGCCATACAATGAGCAGTTCTTC
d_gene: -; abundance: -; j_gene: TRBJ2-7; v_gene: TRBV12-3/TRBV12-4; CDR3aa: CASSGLLRGGTSPSYEQYF; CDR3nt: TGTGCCAGCAGCGGTCTTCTTAGGGGGGGAACATCACCCTCCTACGAGCAGTACTTC
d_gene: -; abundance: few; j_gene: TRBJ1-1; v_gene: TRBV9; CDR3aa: CASSVGETEAFF; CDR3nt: TGTGCCAGCAGCGTAGGGGAAACTGAAGCTTTCTTT
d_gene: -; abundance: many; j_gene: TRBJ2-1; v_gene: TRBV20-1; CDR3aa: CSAGQTLNEQFF; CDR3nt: TGCAGTGCTGGACAGACACTCAATGAGCAGTTCTTC
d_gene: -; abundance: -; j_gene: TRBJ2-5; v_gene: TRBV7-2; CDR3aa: CASSSGPDQETQYF; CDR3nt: TGTGCCAGCAGCTCCGGACCCGACCAGGAGACCCAGTACTTC
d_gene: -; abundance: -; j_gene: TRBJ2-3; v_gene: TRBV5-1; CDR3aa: CASSAGDRGTDTQYF; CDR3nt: TGCGCCAGCAGCGCAGGGGATAGGGGCACAGATACGCAGTATTTT
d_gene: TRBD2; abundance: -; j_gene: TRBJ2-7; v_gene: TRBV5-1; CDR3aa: CASSGASGTYEQYF; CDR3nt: TGCGCCAGCAGCGGCGCTAGCGGGACCTACGAGCAGTACTTC
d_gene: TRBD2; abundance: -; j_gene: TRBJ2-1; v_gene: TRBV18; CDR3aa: CASSAGGTSGYNEQFF; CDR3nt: TGTGCCAGCTCAGCCGGCGGGACTAGCGGATACAATGAGCAGTTCTTC
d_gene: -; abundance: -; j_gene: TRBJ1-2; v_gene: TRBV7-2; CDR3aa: CASSPQAANGYTF; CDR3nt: TGTGCCAGCAGCCCACAGGCGGCGAATGGCTACACCTTC
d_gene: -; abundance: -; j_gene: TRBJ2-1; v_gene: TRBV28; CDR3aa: CASTFAKTEQFF; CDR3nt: TGTGCCAGCACGTTTGCAAAGACTGAGCAGTTCTTC
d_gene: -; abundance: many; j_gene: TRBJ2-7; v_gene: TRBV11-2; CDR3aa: CASSSLGSGTYEQYF; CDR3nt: TGTGCCAGCAGCTCCCTTGGTAGCGGAACCTACGAGCAGTACTTC